This TCR beta chain was sequenced for a study of CD8+ T cells in alopecia areata. Turning to this clone: Its antigen is unknown.

Extraction of RNA preceded its reverse transcription into cDNA, which served as the sequencing template. TCRdb's copy holds only in-frame clones and misses some; the assay was immunoSEQ multiplex PCR. This sample carries around 200,000 clones, about 60% of them seen once, and the ten largest clones take around 12%. Broader study findings: There was only one nonresponder, so it was unclear how baseline CD8+ expansion relates to response.

The treatment was: oral pan-JAK inhibitor, 5-10 mg twice daily. CDR3 length equals 16 residues. Trimming took off 0 bases at V and 0 bases at J, with 8 bases between the two ends. Germline lookup yields CDR1 MGHRA and CDR2 YSYEKL. The receptor's source is a human donor with alopecia areata. The material was CD8+ T cells sorted from blood, obtained at week 24, from a patient treated with tofacitinib. This chain links TRBV4-1 with TRBJ1-4; unclear D gene. The DNA for the CDR3 is TGCGCCAGCAGCCAAGATCGGCCAGCAACTAATGAAAAACTGTTTTTT. This codes for CASSQDRPATNEKLFF.